This T cell receptor beta chain came from a study of OX40 agonist ivuxolimab in advanced cancers. Study summary: Anti-PD-1, anti-PD-L1 or anti-CTLA-4 therapy given earlier was allowed, and 40% had some. Study-wide points: There were also nonresponders showing low normalized T-cell clonal expansion. Those patients achieving a partial response at 0.1-3.0 mg/kg showed among the lowest clonal expansion. Averaging showed that CD8+ T cells had more expanded clones than CD4+ did.

V lost 0 bases and J lost 2, with 12 bases in between. CDR1 and CDR2 from the germline V gene are MNHEY and SVGAGI. This CDR3 has 16 amino acids. Data came from immunoSEQ multiplex PCR; TCRdb stores just in-frame clones and leaves some out. Here the sample spans about 80,000 clones, over 80% being singletons. A remark on this clone: What it binds is unknown.

The starting material was CD4+ or CD8+ T cells sorted from blood, obtained in a trial of the OX40 agonist ivuxolimab. The gene calls are TRBV6-5 and TRBJ2-3; a possible D gene is TRBD2 (5 bases). This clonotype originated in an adult with an advanced solid tumor such as melanoma, head and neck, liver or kidney cancer. CDR3 region: CASSYSRTGNTDTQYF. The CDR3, as DNA: TGTGCCAGCAGTTACTCAAGGACTGGCAACACAGATACGCAGTATTTT.